The 8 T cell receptor beta chains reported below all come from one sample, sequenced in a study of blood T cell repertoires in COVID-19. Some clones are missing from TCRdb's copy, which holds only in-frame ones; the method was immunoSEQ multiplex PCR. The sample carries a few hundred thousand clones, just over 85% recorded once. Source material: PBMCs or T cells enriched from blood (not recorded which). Receptor source: a woman between 35 and 50 years old with acute COVID-19.

The chain combines TRBV6-2 or TRBV6-3 with TRBJ2-5; D is ambiguous. There are 12 residues in the CDR3. Germline CDR1 and CDR2: MNHEY and SVGEGT. V lost 6 bases and J lost 2, with 7 bases in between. Written as DNA, the CDR3 is TGTGCCAGCAGCCACACGCAAGAGACCCAGTACTTC. It translates to CASSHTQETQYF.

This clone is a singleton in its sample. The CDR3 loop reads CASSRDRDHEQYF. CDR3 sequence (DNA): TGTGCCAGCAGCCGGGACAGGGACCACGAGCAGTACTTC. V gene TRBV11-2 combines with J gene TRBJ2-7; 9 bases are shared with TRBD1. Trimming at V came to 5 bases and at J to 5 bases, leaving 4 bases not matched to a gene. This CDR3 contains 13 residues. The V gene's germline CDR1 is SGHAT and CDR2 FQNNGV.

This chain uses TRBV6-2 or TRBV6-3 with TRBJ1-2, with D tentatively TRBD1 (6 bases). Germline assignment: CDR1 MNHEY and CDR2 SVGEGT. The CDR3 spans 14 residues. Trimming removed 0 bases from V and 3 bases from J, with 8 bases in between. This chain's CDR3 is CASSYSPGDYGYTF. DNA of the CDR3: TGTGCCAGCAGTTACTCCCCAGGGGACTATGGCTACACCTTC.

This clone was found a few times. The chain recombines TRBV19 with TRBJ1-5; D gene uncertain. V was trimmed by 10 bases and J by 7 bases, leaving 20 bases between them. The CDR3 has 14 residues. CDR1 is LNHDA and CDR2 is SQIVND in the germline V gene (reference sequence). The CDR3 spells CATGKPPNGQPQHF. CDR3 nucleotide sequence: TGTGCCACGGGGAAACCCCCAAACGGGCAGCCCCAGCATTTT.

The chain employs TRBV13 and TRBJ2-3, with D possibly being TRBD2 (5 bases). From germline, CDR1 is PRHDT and CDR2 FYEKMQ (reference sequence). There are 14 residues in the CDR3. Trimming shortened V by 1 base and J by 4 bases, and 9 bases separated the two germline ends. CDR3 in DNA: TGTGCCAGCAGCTTAGCTCTAGCCTCAGATACGCAGTATTTT. Protein: CASSLALASDTQYF.

The chain employs TRBV5-1 and TRBJ2-7, with D hard to call. The CDR3 is 19 residues long. Trimming removed 0 bases at V and 0 bases at J, with 22 bases between. Germline CDR1 is SGHRS and CDR2 is YFSETQ. The CDR3 loop reads CASSLVPVFVRSNSYEQYF. CDR3 nucleotide sequence: TGCGCCAGCAGCTTGGTACCTGTTTTTGTCCGGTCCAACTCCTACGAGCAGTACTTC.

The rearrangement joins TRBV27 to TRBJ2-1; TRBD1 aligns across 10 bases. The CDR3 has 15 residues. J lost 5 bases, V lost 5 bases, and 6 bases had no gene match. The germline V gene encodes CDR1 MNHEY and CDR2 SMNVEV (reference sequence). CDR3 residues: CASSGTGTGDNEQFF. The CDR3 nucleotides are TGTGCCAGCAGTGGGACCGGGACAGGGGACAATGAGCAGTTCTTC.

The gene calls are TRBV9 and TRBJ1-1, with a tentative D call TRBD1 (5 bases). From germline, CDR1 is SGDLS and CDR2 YYNGEE. The CDR3 totals 12 residues. Trimming removed 3 bases at V and 8 bases at J, with 11 bases between. In nucleotides, the CDR3 is TGTGCCAGCAGCGGCTACAGGCAGGAAGCTTTCTTT. The encoded protein is CASSGYRQEAFF.